The clone carrying this T cell receptor (beta chain) was counted only a few times. The data were obtained in a study of blood T cell repertoires in COVID-19. On the study more broadly: Donors in the United States, Italy and Spain gave samples during acute or convalescent COVID-19. Nucleic acid was either cDNA or gDNA, and it came from T cells, B-cell-depleted T cells, or PBMCs.

Trimming removed 5 bases at V and 4 bases at J, with 19 bases between. The germline V gene encodes CDR1 SGDLS and CDR2 YYNGEE. The CDR3 extends over 16 amino acids. In the source study's methods: By means of reference gene primer amplification, nucleated cell counts were estimated. The assay was immunoSEQ multiplex PCR, and TCRdb's table has in-frame clones only and misses some. V, J and clone size reflect that table, while D and trimming were determined from the DNA. The sample has 250,000 to 300,000 clones, about 85% seen once; the top ten hold approximately 4%. The chain links TRBV9 to TRBJ1-3, with D perhaps matching TRBD1 (6 bases). The receptor comes from a man aged 18 to 29 with active or convalescent COVID-19. The sequencing input was peripheral blood. CDR3: CASSPPLTGTGNTIYF. In DNA, the CDR3 is TGTGCCAGCAGTCCTCCCCTTACAGGGACCGGAAACACCATATATTTT.